Following are 21 T cell receptor beta chains from one sample sequenced in a study of cytomegalovirus exposure and HLA in healthy donors. PCR employed 60 Vbeta and 13 Jbeta primers. Profiling relied on immunoSEQ multiplex PCR, and the TCRdb table lists in-frame clones only, not all of them. The sample includes roughly 150,000 clones, approximately 78% of them seen just once. The sequencing input was PBMCs. All receptors come from a woman in her forties in good health and CMV-seropositive.

The chain uses TRBV9 and TRBJ2-7; D might be TRBD1 (6 bases). V gave up 0 bases and J gave up 3 bases, with 13 bases separating them. The CDR3 consists of 15 residues. Germline V gives CDR1 SGDLS, CDR2 YYNGEE. The CDR3 sequence: CASSVGGDRSYEQYF. DNA for the CDR3: TGTGCCAGCAGCGTAGGGGGAGACAGGAGCTACGAGCAGTACTTC.

This chain links TRBV19 with TRBJ2-1; D possibly corresponds to TRBD1 (6 bases). Germline-derived CDR1 and CDR2 are LNHDA and SQIVND (reference sequence). Trimming took 4 bases from V and 3 from J, leaving 13 bases between them. The CDR3 runs 15 residues. The CDR3 reads CASSKTGNNYNEQFF. CDR3 nucleotides: TGTGCCAGTAGTAAAACAGGGAACAACTACAATGAGCAGTTCTTC.

V and J are TRBV13 and TRBJ2-3; 11 nucleotides match TRBD2. This CDR3 spans 15 amino acids. V shed 4 bases, J shed 4 bases, and the junction held 4 bases outside the gene matches. Germline CDR1 is PRHDT and CDR2 is FYEKMQ (reference sequence). As DNA, the CDR3 is TGTGCCAGCAGCTCCGGGACTAGCGGCCCAGATACGCAGTATTTT. Its translation is CASSSGTSGPDTQYF.

This CDR3 is CASSFGPPLAGQETQYF. The CDR3, as DNA: TGTGCCAGCAGTTTCGGACCCCCACTAGCGGGGCAAGAGACCCAGTACTTC. The gene calls are TRBV28 and TRBJ2-5; 10 bases map to TRBD2. Germline V gives CDR1 MDHEN, CDR2 SYDVKM. The CDR3 covers 17 residues. The trim removed 3 bases at V and 2 bases at J, leaving 9 bases unmatched.

This chain joins TRBV7-2 and TRBJ2-2; tentative D call: TRBD2 (6 bases). The germline V and J ends were trimmed by 4 bases and 4 bases, with 10 bases remaining between them. The CDR3 runs to 14 residues. Per germline, CDR1 SGHTA and CDR2 FQGNSA. The CDR3, as DNA: TGTGCCAGCAGCTATCTGGGACTCACCGGGGAGCTGTTTTTT. The encoded protein is CASSYLGLTGELFF.

In this sample, this clone turned up many times. V gene TRBV7-8 combines with J gene TRBJ1-1, with TRBD1 matching 8 bases. V gave up 5 bases and J gave up 0 bases; unmatched junction bases: 5. The CDR3 length is 15 residues. Germline CDR1 is SGHVS and CDR2 is FQNEAQ. The CDR3 region is CASSDDRGMNTEAFF. Written as DNA, the CDR3 is TGTGCCAGCAGCGATGACAGGGGAATGAACACTGAAGCTTTCTTT.

The rearrangement joins TRBV5-6 to TRBJ1-6; TRBD1 agrees at 11 bases. Germline CDR1 SGHDT, CDR2 YYEEEE. CDR3 size: 17 residues. J lost 7 bases, V lost 0 bases, and 6 bases had no gene match. For the CDR3, the DNA is TGTGCCAGCAGCTTGGTGGGACAGGGGGTTCGGAATTCACCCCTCCACTTT. The encoded protein is CASSLVGQGVRNSPLHF. Based on the CDR3 plus reference TRBV5-6 and TRBJ1-6, the full variable domain is DAGVTQSPTHLIKTRGQQVTLRCSPKSGHDTVSWYQQALGQGPQFIFQYYEEEERQRGNFPDRFSGHQFPNYSSELNVNALLLGDSALYLCASSLVGQGVRNSPLHFGNGTRLTVT.

The V call is TRBV5-5, the J call TRBJ1-5; the D is unclear. The CDR3 extends over 15 amino acids. CDR1 and CDR2 from the germline V gene are SGHKS and YYEKEE (reference sequence). Trimming removed 2 bases at V and 3 bases at J, with 12 bases between. The CDR3 region is CASSLSLLFNQPQHF. The CDR3 region has the DNA TGTGCCAGCAGCTTATCACTCCTCTTCAATCAGCCCCAGCATTTT.

V is TRBV7-2 and J is TRBJ1-1, with D hard to call. The CDR3 is 13 residues long. Germline values: CDR1 SGHTA, CDR2 FQGNSA. V lost 2 bases and J 4 bases, leaving 8 bases between the germline ends. The CDR3 DNA follows: TGTGCCAGCAGCTTACAGGTCTCCACTGAAGCTTTCTTT. This sequence encodes CASSLQVSTEAFF.

This chain joins TRBV7-9 and TRBJ2-2, with 8 nucleotides matching TRBD1. The CDR3 loop spans 13 amino acids. V dropped 3 bases and J dropped 6; count of bases not matched to a gene: 0. Germline V gene lookup returns CDR1 SEHNR and CDR2 FQNEAQ (reference sequence). The CDR3 region is CASSLTGAGELFF. As DNA, the CDR3 is TGTGCCAGCAGCTTGACAGGGGCCGGGGAGCTGTTTTTT.

J is TRBJ2-5 and V is TRBV27; 9 positions match TRBD1. V lost 7 bases and J lost 5; bases outside the gene matches: 11. The germline V gene has CDR1 MNHEY and CDR2 SMNVEV (reference sequence). The CDR3 sequence is 15 residues long. CDR3 protein: CASTSLGTGKETQYF. The DNA of the CDR3 is TGTGCCAGCACCTCACTGGGGACAGGGAAGGAGACCCAGTACTTC.

This clone is a singleton in its sample. V gene TRBV19 combines with J gene TRBJ2-1; 14 bases align to TRBD2. With 7 bases clipped from V and 10 bases from J, the junction kept 9 bases outside the gene matches. Germline V lookup: CDR1 LNHDA, CDR2 SQIVND (reference sequence). This CDR3 region has 15 residues. For the CDR3, the DNA is TGTGCCAGTATCAAGACTAGCGGGAGGGCATGGGAGCAGTTCTTC. It codes for CASIKTSGRAWEQFF.

This clone was counted a few times. The chain is built from TRBV2 and TRBJ1-2; a weak D match, TRBD1 (6 bases). CDR1 SNHLY and CDR2 FYNNEI come from the germline V gene. V was shortened by 5 bases and J by 8 bases, with 24 bases between the two germline ends. This CDR3 region has 16 residues. The CDR3 bases are TGTGCCAGCAGTCTTCAGACAGGTGTATTGGCCGACGGCTACACCTTC. Translated, it gives CASSLQTGVLADGYTF. Drawing the rest from reference TRBV2 and TRBJ1-2, the complete variable domain is EPEVTQTPSHQVTQMGQEVILRCVPISNHLYFYWYRQILGQKVEFLVSFYNNEISEKSEIFDDQFSVERPDGSNFTLKIRSTKLEDSAMYFCASSLQTGVLADGYTFGSGTRLTVV.

In its sample, this clone was seen a few times. V is TRBV4-1 and J is TRBJ2-1; D is unresolved. V lost 0 bases to trimming and J lost 0 bases, with 9 bases between them. Germline-derived CDR1 and CDR2 are MGHRA and YSYEKL. This CDR3 contains 16 residues. CDR3 region: CASSQEFPSSYNEQFF. DNA of the CDR3: TGCGCCAGCAGCCAAGAGTTCCCGAGCTCCTACAATGAGCAGTTCTTC.

The gene calls are TRBV6-5 and TRBJ2-3; 7 bases map to TRBD2. Trimming removed 8 bases from V and 0 bases from J; junction bases left unmatched: 5. Germline loops: CDR1 MNHEY, CDR2 SVGAGI. CDR3 length equals 14 residues. The CDR3 loop reads CASGASGSTDTQYF. CDR3 nucleotides: TGTGCCAGCGGGGCTAGCGGAAGCACAGATACGCAGTATTTT.

This chain joins TRBV7-6 and TRBJ1-4; D is perhaps TRBD1 (5 bases). V was clipped by 2 bases and J by 8 bases, with 15 bases between them. The CDR3 is made up of 15 amino acids. Germline-derived CDR1 and CDR2 are SGHVS and FNYEAQ. Here the CDR3 DNA reads TGTGCCAGCAGCTTAAGGGGCACGCCAACCGAAAAACTGTTTTTT. It translates to CASSLRGTPTEKLFF.

The chain carries TRBV5-4 and TRBJ1-2; D is perhaps TRBD1 (6 bases). The germline V gene encodes CDR1 SGHNT and CDR2 YYREEE (reference sequence). V shed 4 bases and J shed 4 bases, with 8 bases lying between them. The CDR3 runs to 12 residues. The DNA for the CDR3 is TGTGCCAGCAGCCGGGACACCTATGGCTACACCTTC. It is translated as CASSRDTYGYTF.

The chain is built from TRBV7-2 and TRBJ2-3; possibly TRBD1 for D (5 bases). Trimming took off 1 base at V and 1 base at J, with 9 bases between the two ends. Per the germline V gene, CDR1 is SGHTA and CDR2 is FQGNSA. The CDR3 covers 15 residues. The CDR3 DNA follows: TGTGCCAGCAGCTTAGACAGGATTCGCACAGATACGCAGTATTTT. Translating it yields CASSLDRIRTDTQYF.

The gene calls are TRBV18 and TRBJ2-7; TRBD1 aligns across 7 bases. Trimming took 0 bases from V and 2 from J; bases not matched to a gene: 4. This CDR3 comprises 15 residues. The germline CDR1 and CDR2 sequences are KGHSH and LQKENI. CDR3 protein: CASSPPSQGAYEQYF. For the CDR3, the DNA is TGTGCCAGCTCACCACCATCCCAGGGGGCCTACGAGCAGTACTTC.

This clone was counted between two and nine times. The germline gene is not matched at one end of the junction; a read error may be the cause. J is TRBJ2-6 and V is TRBV6-5; D call uncertain. This CDR3 contains 13 residues. Per germline, CDR1 MNHEY and CDR2 SVGAGI. This CDR3 reads CASRYSGANVLTF. As DNA, the CDR3 is TGTGCCAGCAGGTACTCTGGGGCCAACGTCCTGACTTTC.

The J gene is TRBJ2-5, the V gene TRBV18, with 7 bases matching TRBD1. Germline trimming cut 3 bases from V and 1 base from J; bases unmatched to any gene: 2. The CDR3 contains 14 residues. The germline CDR1 and CDR2 sequences are KGHSH and LQKENI. The CDR3 coding sequence is TGTGCCAGCTCACCGGGACAGTCCCAAGAGACCCAGTACTTC. Its protein is CASSPGQSQETQYF.